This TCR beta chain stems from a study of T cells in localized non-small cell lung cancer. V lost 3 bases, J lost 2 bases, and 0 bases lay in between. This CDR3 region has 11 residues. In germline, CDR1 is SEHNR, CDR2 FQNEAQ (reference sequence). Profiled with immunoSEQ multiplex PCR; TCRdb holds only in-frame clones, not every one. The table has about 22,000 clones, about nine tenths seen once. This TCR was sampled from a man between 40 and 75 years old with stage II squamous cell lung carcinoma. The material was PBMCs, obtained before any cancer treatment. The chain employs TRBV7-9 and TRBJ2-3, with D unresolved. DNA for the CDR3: TGTGCCAGCAGCTTCACAGATACGCAGTATTTT. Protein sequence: CASSFTDTQYF.